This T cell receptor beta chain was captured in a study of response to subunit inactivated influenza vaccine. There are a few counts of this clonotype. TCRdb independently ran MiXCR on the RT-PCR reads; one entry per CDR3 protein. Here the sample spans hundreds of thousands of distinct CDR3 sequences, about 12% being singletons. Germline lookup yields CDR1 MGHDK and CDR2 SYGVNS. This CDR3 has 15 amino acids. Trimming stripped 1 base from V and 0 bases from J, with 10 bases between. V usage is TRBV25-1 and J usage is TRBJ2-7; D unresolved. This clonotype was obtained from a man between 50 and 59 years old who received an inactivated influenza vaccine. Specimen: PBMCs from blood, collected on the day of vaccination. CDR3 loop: CASSEFRASSYEQYF. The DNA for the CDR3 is TGTGCCAGCAGTGAATTCCGGGCGAGCTCCTACGAGCAGTACTTC.